The 8 T cell receptor beta chains below come from one sample, sequenced in a study of blood T cell repertoires in COVID-19. Measured with immunoSEQ multiplex PCR; TCRdb has only the in-frame clones, and not every one. The sample holds about 140,000 clones, approximately 80% seen once. Sequenced input: peripheral blood. The receptor source for this set is a human donor in a cohort sampled during active COVID-19.

Turning to this clone: One junction end disagrees with the germline gene, perhaps due to a read error. The rearrangement uses TRBV2 and TRBJ2-2, with a possible D match to TRBD1 (6 bases). The CDR3 has 16 amino acids. The germline V gene encodes CDR1 SNHLY and CDR2 FYNNEI. CDR3 nucleotide sequence: TGTGCCAGCAGGGAAGGGACAATCACGAACACCGGGGAGCTGTTTTTT. This gives the protein CASREGTITNTGELFF.

The J gene is TRBJ2-5, the V gene TRBV18; the match to TRBD2 covers 13 bases. Germline V gene sequence: CDR1 KGHSH, CDR2 LQKENI. V lost 0 bases to trimming and J lost 2 bases; unmatched junction nucleotides: 6. The CDR3 totals 18 residues. This chain's CDR3 is CASSPPPGTSGTQETQYF. CDR3 bases: TGTGCCAGCTCACCACCGCCCGGGACTAGCGGGACACAAGAGACCCAGTACTTC.

This clone was seen more than once but under ten times. The rearrangement uses TRBV15 and TRBJ1-2; no firm D call. Germline V gene sequence: CDR1 LNHNV, CDR2 YYDKDF (reference sequence). V lost 1 base and J 6 bases, leaving 9 bases between the germline ends. CDR3 size: 13 residues. The CDR3 loop is CATSRAGNDGYTF. CDR3 sequence (DNA): TGTGCCACCAGCAGAGCCGGGAATGATGGCTACACCTTC.

The CDR3 here is CATSTYKSGANVLTF. For the CDR3, the DNA is TGTGCCACCAGCACCTATAAGTCTGGGGCCAACGTCCTGACTTTC. The chain employs TRBV15 and TRBJ2-6; D is uncertain. V shed 4 bases and J shed 1 base, with 8 bases lying between them. There are 15 residues in the CDR3. The V gene's germline CDR1 is LNHNV and CDR2 YYDKDF (reference sequence). Together with reference TRBV15 and TRBJ2-6, the CDR3 gives the full variable domain: DAMVIQNPRYQVTQFGKPVTLSCSQTLNHNVMYWYQQKSSQAPKLLFHYYDKDFNNEADTPDNFQSRRPNTSFCFLDIRSPGLGDTAMYLCATSTYKSGANVLTFGAGSRLTVL.

The chain is built from TRBV28 and TRBJ2-5; D gene unclear. CDR3 length: 10 amino acids. Germline values: CDR1 MDHEN, CDR2 SYDVKM. The CDR3 DNA reads as TGTGCTTCCGCGGCAGAGACCCAGTACTTC. It yields the protein CASAAETQYF.

In nucleotides, the CDR3 is TGTGCCAGTAGTATTTCTATGGGCCTAGCGGGAGGGTCGGATACGCAGTATTTT. It encodes CASSISMGLAGGSDTQYF. The rearrangement joins TRBV19 to TRBJ2-3; 12 bases line up with TRBD2. Germline trimming cut 3 bases from V and 6 bases from J; bases unmatched to any gene: 13. There are 18 residues in the CDR3. Germline loops: CDR1 LNHDA, CDR2 SQIVND (reference sequence). The variable domain in full, completed from reference TRBV19 and TRBJ2-3, reads DGGITQSPKYLFRKEGQNVTLSCEQNLNHDAMYWYRQDPGQGLRLIYYSQIVNDFQKGDIAEGYSVSREKKESFPLTVTSAQKNPTAFYLCASSISMGLAGGSDTQYFGPGTRLTVL.

This clone is labeled as medium-sized. The chain joins TRBV5-5 to TRBJ1-6, with no clear D. Deletions cut 2 bases from V and 7 bases from J, with 4 bases between. Per germline, CDR1 SGHKS and CDR2 YYEKEE (reference sequence). The CDR3 runs 12 residues. The CDR3 sequence is CASSFENSPLHF. Here the CDR3 DNA reads TGTGCCAGCAGCTTTGAGAATTCACCCCTCCACTTT.

In its sample, this clone was seen a few times. The chain has TRBV3-1 (or the pseudogene TRBV3-2) and TRBJ2-7, with 9 bases that match TRBD2. CDR3 length: 16 residues. With V trimmed by 0 bases and J by 0 bases, 3 bases remained unmatched. CDR1 LGHDT and CDR2 YNNKEL come from the germline V gene (reference sequence). The CDR3, as DNA: TGTGCCAGCAGCCAAGAGTGGACTAGCGACTCCTACGAGCAGTACTTC. This gives the protein CASSQEWTSDSYEQYF.